This T cell receptor beta chain is drawn from a study of technical replicates of blood from several donors. This table comes from immunoSEQ multiplex PCR, and its TCRdb copy is limited to in-frame clones, with some not included. The repertoire includes fewer than 80,000 clones, about nine tenths of them detected once, and around 4.9% sits in the top ten. With V trimmed by 1 base and J by 4 bases, 14 bases remained unmatched. Germline V lookup: CDR1 LGHNA, CDR2 YSLEER. This CDR3 is built from 18 residues. V usage is TRBV4-3 and J usage is TRBJ2-3; 7 bases are a match to TRBD2. The specimen was PBMCs. This sequence originates from a human donor in good health. Some clones in this sample may be carry-over from other donors' samples. The CDR3 DNA reads TGCGCCAGCAGCCAAGCAGTCCGTAAGGGAGGGAGCGCAGATACGCAGTATTTT. Protein: CASSQAVRKGGSADTQYF.